These 25 T cell receptor beta chains came from one sample sequenced in a study of blood T cell repertoires in COVID-19. Some clones are missing from TCRdb's copy, which holds only in-frame ones; the method was immunoSEQ multiplex PCR. The sample lists 100,000 to 150,000 clones, 65% to 85% seen once, with 17% in the top ten. Sequencing used peripheral blood. These receptors all come from a man between 25 and 39 years old with COVID-19, enrolled during active disease.

V is TRBV6-5 and J is TRBJ2-7; D gene uncertain. The CDR3 is 15 amino acids. Germline assignment: CDR1 MNHEY and CDR2 SVGAGI. Trimming pared 6 bases from V and 1 base from J, leaving 16 bases between. The CDR3 sequence is CASRLSPGFSYEQYF. Here the CDR3 DNA reads TGTGCCAGCAGGTTATCTCCCGGGTTTTCCTACGAGCAGTACTTC.

This clone was detected once. This chain uses TRBV30 with TRBJ1-1, with D possibly TRBD1 on 5 matching bases. Germline CDR1 is GTSNPN and CDR2 is SVGIG (reference sequence). Trimming pared 6 bases from V and 3 bases from J, leaving 11 bases between. There are 12 residues in the CDR3. The CDR3 sequence: CACSDTYTEAFF. In DNA form, the CDR3 reads TGTGCCTGTTCGGACACCTACACTGAAGCTTTCTTT.

This clone showed up just once. V usage is TRBV11-2 and J usage is TRBJ2-1, with 7 bases that match TRBD1. V was pared by 5 bases and J by 4 bases, with 5 bases of the junction left unmatched. CDR3 length equals 14 residues. Germline V gives CDR1 SGHAT, CDR2 FQNNGV. The CDR3 protein is CASSPRQGYNEQFF. The CDR3, as DNA: TGTGCCAGCAGCCCACGACAGGGTTACAATGAGCAGTTCTTC.

This chain links TRBV29-1 with TRBJ1-2; 8 positions match TRBD1. This CDR3 comprises 16 residues. The junction had 11 bases not matched to a gene; V was cut back by 0 bases and J by 5 bases. From germline, CDR1 is SQVTM and CDR2 ANQGSEA. The CDR3 DNA reads as TGCAGCGTTGAAGATCTTCGACAGGGGCAGGCATATGGCTACACCTTC. Protein product: CSVEDLRQGQAYGYTF.

The genes are TRBV6-2 or TRBV6-3 and TRBJ1-6; 9 bases match TRBD1. The V segment lost 6 bases and the J segment 7 bases; nucleotides outside the gene matches: 10. Per the germline V gene, CDR1 is MNHEY and CDR2 is SVGEGT. The CDR3 totals 16 residues. The CDR3 protein is CASSHVPGQGNSPLHF. The CDR3, as DNA: TGTGCCAGCAGCCACGTGCCGGGACAGGGAAATTCACCCCTCCACTTT.

The chain joins TRBV2 to TRBJ2-1, with D possibly matching TRBD2 (6 bases). V shed 7 bases and J shed 2 bases, with 18 bases lying between them. CDR3 length equals 16 residues. CDR1 and CDR2 (germline): SNHLY, FYNNEI. CDR3 in amino acids: CASKGTALTPYNEQFF. The CDR3 coding sequence is TGTGCCAGCAAGGGGACTGCACTGACCCCCTACAATGAGCAGTTCTTC.

The V call is TRBV6-5, the J call TRBJ2-5, with 9 bases aligning to TRBD2. The CDR3 runs 16 residues. The germline CDR1 and CDR2 sequences are MNHEY and SVGAGI. Unmatched junction bases numbered 11, after V lost 4 bases and J lost 5 bases. As DNA, the CDR3 is TGTGCCAGCAGTTCTGGCGGGGGGGCCTTCATGGAGACCCAGTACTTC. Its translation is CASSSGGGAFMETQYF.

The chain links TRBV28 to TRBJ2-1, with 8 positions matching TRBD2. CDR1 is MDHEN, CDR2 SYDVKM, per germline. Trimming cost V 4 bases and J 0 bases; bases outside gene matches: 17. The CDR3 has 20 residues. In nucleotides, the CDR3 is TGTGCCAGCAGTTCGGGAGAGTGGCGGGGGGCCTACAGCTCCTACAATGAGCAGTTCTTC. The encoded protein is CASSSGEWRGAYSSYNEQFF.

This clone was detected once. The chain recombines TRBV28 with TRBJ1-1; D gene unclear. The germline V and J ends were trimmed by 4 bases and 0 bases, with 12 bases remaining between them. This CDR3 is built from 15 residues. Germline CDR1 MDHEN, CDR2 SYDVKM. CDR3 coding DNA: TGTGCCAGCAGTTCCCCACCTATTTTGAACACTGAAGCTTTCTTT. Protein product: CASSSPPILNTEAFF.

This clone appeared many times. V is TRBV4-1 and J is TRBJ2-1, with 15 nucleotides matching TRBD2. The V gene's germline CDR1 is MGHRA and CDR2 YSYEKL. The CDR3 extends over 18 amino acids. V lost 3 bases and J lost 6; bases outside the gene matches: 9. The CDR3 here is CASSHEGLAGGKSNEQFF. CDR3 nucleotides: TGCGCCAGCAGCCACGAAGGACTAGCGGGAGGGAAGAGCAATGAGCAGTTCTTC.

The gene calls are TRBV28 and TRBJ1-2; maybe TRBD1 (6 bases). Germline assignment: CDR1 MDHEN and CDR2 SYDVKM. Trimming removed 5 bases at V and 8 bases at J, with 18 bases between. This CDR3 region has 14 residues. CDR3 residues: CASSRPSGVRGYTF. The CDR3 DNA is TGTGCCAGCAGTCGCCCCTCAGGGGTGAGGGGCTACACCTTC.

The J gene is TRBJ2-3, the V gene TRBV6-1, with 11 bases lining up with TRBD1. V lost 4 bases and J lost 9; bases outside the gene matches: 12. Germline values: CDR1 MNHNS, CDR2 SASEGT. CDR3 size: 16 residues. Here the CDR3 reads CASSAARTGGKGTQYF. DNA of the CDR3: TGTGCCAGCAGTGCTGCGCGGACAGGGGGCAAGGGCACGCAGTATTTT.

This chain links TRBV5-1 with TRBJ2-1, with TRBD2 as a possible D gene (6 bases). The germline gives CDR1 SGHRS, CDR2 YFSETQ. V lost 2 bases to trimming and J lost 0 bases, with 12 bases between them. The CDR3 runs 16 residues. Here the CDR3 reads CASSLVPGSSYNEQFF. For the CDR3, the DNA is TGCGCCAGCAGCTTAGTTCCCGGGAGCTCCTACAATGAGCAGTTCTTC.

This chain uses TRBV11-2 with TRBJ2-6; unclear D gene. Germline CDR1 and CDR2: SGHAT and FQNNGV. CDR3 length: 15 residues. V shed 0 bases and J shed 0 bases, with 3 bases lying between them. CDR3: CASSLDSSGANVLTF. Here the CDR3 DNA reads TGTGCCAGCAGCTTAGACAGCTCTGGGGCCAACGTCCTGACTTTC. Supplemented by reference TRBV11-2 and TRBJ2-6, the full variable domain reads EAGVAQSPRYKIIEKRQSVAFWCNPISGHATLYWYQQILGQGPKLLIQFQNNGVVDDSQLPKDRFSAERLKGVDSTLKIQPAKLEDSAVYLCASSLDSSGANVLTFGAGSRLTVL.

The DNA of the CDR3 is TGTGCCAGCAGCTCATCGGGACTAACCTACGAGCAGTACTTC. Protein sequence: CASSSSGLTYEQYF. V and J are TRBV11-3 and TRBJ2-7, with 7 nucleotides matching TRBD2. The CDR3 contains 14 residues. Germline-derived CDR1 and CDR2 are SGHNT and YENEEA. The V and J ends lost 4 bases and 2 bases, in that order; junction bases with no gene match: 5.

This clone was detected once. The rearrangement joins TRBV18 to TRBJ2-7; 8 bases are a match to TRBD1. V lost 3 bases, J lost 7 bases, and 23 bases stayed unmatched. Germline loops: CDR1 KGHSH, CDR2 LQKENI. The CDR3 consists of 19 residues. This CDR3 reads CASSPPPDHRDRIGGEQYF. DNA of the CDR3: TGTGCCAGCTCACCTCCACCAGACCACCGGGACAGGATAGGTGGGGAGCAGTACTTC.

This chain joins TRBV6-5 and TRBJ2-7, with 7 bases matching TRBD2. The CDR3 has 13 amino acids. Germline V gene lookup returns CDR1 MNHEY and CDR2 SVGAGI. V was clipped by 5 bases and J by 0 bases; unmatched bases: 1. The CDR3 coding sequence is TGTGCCAGCAGTCCTAGCGGCTCCTACGAGCAGTACTTC. Its protein product is CASSPSGSYEQYF.

This chain links TRBV4-1 with TRBJ2-7, with D tentatively TRBD1 (7 bases). V lost 0 bases, J lost 2 bases, and 17 bases lay in between. In germline, CDR1 is MGHRA, CDR2 YSYEKL. The CDR3 runs 17 residues. This chain's CDR3 is CASSQELDRDFTYEQYF. For the CDR3, the DNA is TGCGCCAGCAGCCAAGAATTAGACAGGGACTTCACCTACGAGCAGTACTTC.

This chain links TRBV27 with TRBJ2-7, with TRBD1 identical over 7 bases. Germline lookup yields CDR1 MNHEY and CDR2 SMNVEV (reference sequence). J gave up 2 bases and V 6 bases, and 10 bases lay outside the gene matches. The CDR3 is made up of 15 amino acids. The CDR3 here is CASSQGDSVTYEQYF. The CDR3 coding sequence is TGTGCCAGCAGCCAAGGGGACAGTGTTACCTACGAGCAGTACTTC.

This chain links TRBV4-1 with TRBJ1-3; 7 nucleotides match TRBD1. The CDR3 runs 15 residues. The V and J ends lost 1 base and 2 bases, in that order; junction bases with no gene match: 2. Germline CDR1 MGHRA, CDR2 YSYEKL. The CDR3 DNA follows: TGCGCCAGCAGCCAAGTGACAGGGACTGGAAACACCATATATTTT. Its translation is CASSQVTGTGNTIYF.

This chain joins TRBV6-5 and TRBJ2-5; 10 positions match TRBD1. CDR3 length: 16 amino acids. The germline gives CDR1 MNHEY, CDR2 SVGAGI. The V segment lost 3 bases and the J segment 2 bases; nucleotides outside the gene matches: 6. The CDR3 DNA is TGTGCCAGCAGTTATTCGCCGGGACAGGGGCAAGAGACCCAGTACTTC. Translation: CASSYSPGQGQETQYF.

In regard to this clone: Germline is not matched at one junction end, which may reflect a read error. The chain joins TRBV19 to TRBJ2-7, with TRBD1 identical over 7 bases. Looked up from germline, CDR1 is LNHDA and CDR2 is SQIVND (reference sequence). This CDR3 is 13 amino acids long. The CDR3 DNA follows: TGTGCCAGTAGTGTAACTCCCGGACAGGAGGACGTCTTC. Translating gives CASSVTPGQEDVF.

The chain recombines TRBV9 with TRBJ2-2; 9 positions agree with TRBD1. This CDR3 region has 15 residues. J gave up 2 bases and V 4 bases, and 3 bases lay outside the gene matches. Germline V gene data show CDR1 as SGDLS and CDR2 as YYNGEE. In DNA form, the CDR3 reads TGTGCCAGCAGCCGGACAGGGGACAACACCGGGGAGCTGTTTTTT. As protein: CASSRTGDNTGELFF. Drawing the rest from reference TRBV9 and TRBJ2-2, the complete variable domain is DSGVTQTPKHLITATGQRVTLRCSPRSGDLSVYWYQQSLDQGLQFLIQYYNGEERAKGNILERFSAQQFPDLHSELNLSSLELGDSALYFCASSRTGDNTGELFFGEGSRLTVL.

This clone was recorded a few times. The chain combines TRBV7-9 with TRBJ2-3; D gene ambiguous. Trimming took 4 bases from V and 2 from J, leaving 22 bases between them. Germline V gene sequence: CDR1 SEHNR, CDR2 FQNEAQ (reference sequence). The CDR3 has 18 residues. The CDR3 region is CASSSTSHSAPNTDTQYF. CDR3 DNA: TGTGCCAGCAGCTCCACATCCCATTCTGCCCCCAACACAGATACGCAGTATTTT.

The genes are TRBV12-5 and TRBJ1-3, with 7 bases identical to TRBD1. The V gene end was trimmed by 3 bases and the J gene end by 4 bases; junction bases not matched to a gene: 18. The V gene's germline CDR1 is LGHNT and CDR2 FRNRAP. The CDR3 spans 19 residues. For the CDR3, the DNA is TGTGCTAGTGGTTTCCGACCGCTATTCGACAGGGCGACGGGAAACACCATATATTTT. Encoded protein: CASGFRPLFDRATGNTIYF.